This T cell receptor (beta chain) emerged from a study of human T cells and chemical hapten exposure. Regarding this clonotype: Its antigen is currently unknown. A junction end diverges from the germline sequence, so it may reflect a read error.

Time point reported: pre-sensitization, week 0. Treatment defined: therapeutic diphenylcyclopropenone sensitization with weekly scalp DPC. General study findings and limits: Alopecia was present in the donors, so their immune response may differ from healthy people's.

The V gene's germline CDR1 is KGHSH and CDR2 LQKENI. The length of the CDR3 is 13 residues. Using its own MiXCR run on the RACE reads, TCRdb lists one record per CDR3 protein. The table has some 74,000 distinct CDR3 sequences, 11% to 15% seen once. The specimen was whole blood, collected in connection with sensitization to the hapten diphenylcyclopropenone (DPC). The sequence came from a woman aged 50 to 60 with alopecia areata. Some clones in this sample may be carry-over from other donors' samples. This sequence joins TRBV18 and TRBJ2-5, with 7 nucleotides matching TRBD1. CDR3 in DNA: TGTGCCAGCTTATTGGGACAGCAAGAGACCCGGTACTTC. It specifies CASLLGQQETRYF.